The entry below describes one TCR beta chain. The target antigen is unknown. The sample belongs to a study of CD8+ T cells in alopecia areata. The overall study: Twice daily, treated patients received 5 to 10 mg of oral tofacitinib. Tofacitinib administration persisted for 6 to 18 months, succeeded by 6 months off drug. Notes on the study in general: Amid tofacitinib therapy, many expanded lesional clones stayed present in scalp and blood. Affected scalp, especially in alopecia totalis/universalis, had a higher clonality than normal scalp did.

Reverse transcription of extracted RNA yielded cDNA, which provided the sequencing template. TCRdb keeps only in-frame clones here, not all; method: immunoSEQ multiplex PCR. In the table there are 150,000 to 200,000 clones, roughly 60% of which are singletons. Germline CDR1 SQVTM, CDR2 ANQGSEA. J lost 1 base, V lost 6 bases, and 7 bases had no gene match. The CDR3 loop spans 15 amino acids. Specified treatment: oral pan-JAK inhibitor, 5-10 mg twice daily. This TCR derives from a human donor with alopecia areata. The rearrangement joins TRBV29-1 to TRBJ2-3; 10 bases fit TRBD2. The starting material was CD4+ T cells sorted from blood, obtained between weeks 47 and 50, from a patient treated with tofacitinib. This CDR3 is CSVHPLAGGTDTQYF. Here the CDR3 DNA reads TGCAGCGTCCACCCCCTAGCGGGGGGCACAGATACGCAGTATTTT.